This is a list of T cell receptor beta chains from one sample in a study of blood T cells in healthy people across ages. TCRdb fed the 5' RACE reads into MiXCR, producing one record per CDR3 protein. The table shows about 780,000 distinct CDR3 sequences, with roughly 46% occurring only once. Sequenced: blood. The receptor set was obtained from an elderly man in good health. The CDR3 runs from the conserved cysteine through the conserved F or W. A D gene is named only where the DNA matches it firmly. Expanded clones are given a class, and other clones once, few, many or no size at all.

clone size	D gene	V gene	J gene	CDR3 protein	CDR3 DNA
few	.	TRBV6-2/TRBV6-3	TRBJ1-5	CASSFGLFNQPQHF	TGTGCCAGCAGTTTCGGACTGTTTAATCAGCCCCAGCATTTT
many	TRBD1	TRBV5-1	TRBJ2-5	CASSTRTGNIQYF	TGCGCCAGCAGCACCAGGACAGGGAATATCCAGTACTTC
.	TRBD2	TRBV10-3	TRBJ2-3	CAISESGSGTVGDTQYF	TGTGCCATCAGTGAGTCGGGGAGCGGGACCGTCGGAGATACGCAGTATTTT
.	.	TRBV20-1	TRBJ2-5	CSQTIVRETQYF	TGCAGTCAAACCATCGTGCGAGAGACCCAGTACTTC
few	TRBD1	TRBV4-1	TRBJ2-5	CASSQGTGGLVTQYF	TGCGCCAGCAGCCAGGGAACAGGGGGCTTGGTGACCCAGTACTTC
.	.	TRBV5-6	TRBJ2-4	CASSLRASKDEQYF	TGTGCCAGCAGCTTGAGGGCTAGCAAAGATGAGCAGTACTTC
few	TRBD2	TRBV6-2/TRBV6-3	TRBJ2-1	CASSYPSGRGSYNEQFF	TGTGCCAGCAGTTACCCTAGCGGGAGAGGTTCCTACAATGAGCAGTTCTTC
few	.	TRBV20-1	TRBJ2-5	CSVRLHEETQYF	TGCAGTGTAAGGCTACACGAAGAGACCCAGTACTTC
.	.	TRBV12-3/TRBV12-4	TRBJ1-6	CASSRYRENSPLHF	TGTGCCAGCAGTCGGTACAGGGAGAATTCACCCCTCCACTTT
.	.	TRBV3-1	TRBJ1-5	CASSPNHSGNNQPQHF	TGTGCCAGCAGCCCGAATCATTCAGGGAATAATCAGCCCCAGCATTTT
.	.	TRBV20-1	TRBJ2-3	CSARTGHEDTQYF	TGCAGTGCTAGGACAGGCCATGAAGATACGCAGTATTTT
few	.	TRBV20-1	TRBJ1-1	CSAREGLNTEAFF	TGCAGTGCTAGAGAGGGCCTAAACACTGAAGCTTTCTTT
few	TRBD2	TRBV6-2/TRBV6-3	TRBJ2-1	CASSYRTGTSGRGRISGEQFF	TGTGCCAGCAGTTACCGAACCGGGACTAGCGGGAGGGGCCGGATAAGTGGTGAGCAGTTCTTC
.	TRBD2	TRBV12-3/TRBV12-4	TRBJ2-1	CASSFEREAVEQFF	TGTGCCAGCAGTTTTGAGCGGGAGGCGGTTGAGCAGTTCTTC
few	TRBD1	TRBV29-1	TRBJ2-7	CSVEREQGDEQYF	TGCAGCGTTGAAAGAGAGCAGGGGGACGAGCAGTACTTC
.	.	TRBV27	TRBJ1-1	CASSTTPEYTEAFF	TGTGCCAGCAGTACCACCCCGGAGTACACTGAAGCTTTCTTT
.	.	TRBV5-6	TRBJ2-5	CASSVDYQETQYF	TGTGCCAGCAGCGTGGACTACCAAGAGACCCAGTACTTC
.	.	TRBV6-6	TRBJ1-5	CASRGSLSQPQHF	TGTGCCAGCAGGGGCAGTTTGAGTCAGCCCCAGCATTTT
many	TRBD2	TRBV5-1	TRBJ2-1	CASSWGPTSGSYNEQFF	TGCGCCAGCAGCTGGGGCCCGACTAGCGGTTCCTACAATGAGCAGTTCTTC
few	TRBD2	TRBV20-1	TRBJ2-5	CSAAIPGTSSQETQYF	TGCAGTGCCGCGATACCCGGGACTAGCAGCCAAGAGACCCAGTACTTC
many	.	TRBV28	TRBJ2-1	CASSSPTRRGEEQFF	TGTGCCAGCAGTTCTCCGACTAGACGAGGGGAGGAGCAGTTCTTC
few	.	TRBV20-1	TRBJ2-5	CSARAGTWETQYF	TGCAGTGCTAGGGCGGGGACCTGGGAGACCCAGTACTTC
many	TRBD2	TRBV10-3	TRBJ2-5	CAISESTQREKDQETQYF	TGTGCCATCAGTGAGTCTACCCAGCGGGAGAAGGATCAAGAGACCCAGTACTTC
.	.	TRBV10-3	TRBJ2-1	CAIGGLETNEQFF	TGTGCCATCGGAGGACTGGAGACAAATGAGCAGTTCTTC
.	.	TRBV5-5	TRBJ2-7	CVSSFGGRGYEQYF	TGTGTCAGCAGCTTTGGAGGAAGAGGCTACGAGCAGTACTTC
few	.	TRBV20-1	TRBJ2-1	CSARAGLYNEQFF	TGCAGTGCTAGGGCGGGCCTCTACAATGAGCAGTTCTTC
.	.	TRBV7-3	TRBJ2-7	CASSLATVTAEQYF	TGTGCCAGCAGTTTAGCAACGGTGACAGCCGAGCAGTACTTC
.	TRBD2	TRBV7-2	TRBJ2-1	CASSRLSGGHGGEQFF	TGTGCCAGCAGCCGTCTGTCGGGAGGCCATGGTGGTGAGCAGTTCTTC
.	TRBD2	TRBV6-4	TRBJ2-1	CASSSGLVDYNEQFF	TGTGCCAGCAGTTCGGGACTAGTTGACTACAATGAGCAGTTCTTC
.	TRBD2	TRBV7-9	TRBJ2-5	CASSGTNQEAQYF	TGTGCCAGCAGCGGGACTAATCAAGAGGCCCAGTACTTC
few	TRBD2	TRBV5-5	TRBJ2-1	CASSRTGLDYNEQFF	TGTGCCAGCAGCCGGACGGGACTAGACTACAATGAGCAGTTCTTC
.	.	TRBV9	TRBJ2-1	CASSVDPRLWDNEQFF	TGTGCCAGCAGCGTCGACCCGAGACTTTGGGACAATGAGCAGTTCTTC
once	.	TRBV12-3/TRBV12-4	TRBJ2-4	CASSDGQQNIQYF	TGTGCCAGCAGTGACGGACAGCAAAACATTCAGTACTTC
many	TRBD2	TRBV7-2	TRBJ2-5	CASSSGGGQTQYF	TGTGCCAGCAGCTCCGGCGGGGGTCAGACCCAGTACTTC
.	TRBD2	TRBV5-1	TRBJ2-3	CASSLLRTSGISDTQYF	TGCGCCAGCAGCTTGTTGAGGACTAGTGGGATCTCAGATACGCAGTATTTT
many	TRBD2	TRBV2	TRBJ2-3	CASSGGVSTDTQYF	TGTGCCAGCAGCGGGGGGGTTAGCACAGATACGCAGTATTTT
.	TRBD2	TRBV7-2	TRBJ2-1	CASSLAGTSFSNEQFF	TGTGCCAGCAGCTTAGCCGGGACTAGTTTCAGCAATGAGCAGTTCTTC
few	.	TRBV12-3/TRBV12-4	TRBJ2-5	CASSPRVSLSGTQYF	TGTGCCAGCAGTCCCCGGGTTTCGCTTTCGGGGACCCAGTACTTC
.	.	TRBV5-1	TRBJ2-2	CASSLDGQQPGELFF	TGCGCCAGCAGCTTGGATGGACAGCAACCCGGGGAGCTGTTTTTT
.	TRBD2	TRBV11-2	TRBJ2-3	CASSLLAGRRTDTQYF	TGTGCCAGCAGCTTATTAGCGGGACGTCGCACAGATACGCAGTATTTT
few	.	TRBV10-3	TRBJ1-4	CAISDRDNNEKLFF	TGTGCCATCAGTGACCGGGACAACAATGAAAAACTGTTTTTT
.	TRBD2	TRBV5-1	TRBJ2-5	CASSLAPLRESQETQYF	TGCGCCAGCAGCTTGGCCCCACTGCGGGAGTCCCAAGAGACCCAGTACTTC
few	.	TRBV20-1	TRBJ2-1	CSARYSRSESYNEQFF	TGCAGTGCTCGATATTCTCGTAGCGAATCCTACAATGAGCAGTTCTTC
.	.	TRBV4-1	TRBJ1-2	CASSPDGTVSGYTF	TGCGCCAGCAGCCCAGACGGGACCGTGTCTGGCTACACCTTC
.	TRBD1	TRBV5-1	TRBJ2-7	CASREGAAEQYF	TGCGCCAGCAGAGAGGGGGCAGCCGAGCAGTACTTC
.	TRBD2	TRBV20-1	TRBJ2-3	CSARGASGSSSDTQYF	TGCAGTGCTAGAGGCGCTAGCGGGAGTAGCTCAGATACGCAGTATTTT
many	.	TRBV7-2	TRBJ2-1	CASSYQRNEQFF	TGTGCCAGCAGTTATCAGCGTAATGAGCAGTTCTTC
.	.	TRBV12-3/TRBV12-4	TRBJ2-3	CASSLGLARKSTDTQYF	TGTGCCAGCAGTTTAGGCCTAGCGCGCAAGAGCACAGATACGCAGTATTTT
.	.	TRBV7-2	TRBJ2-2	CASTPRAGPTGELFF	TGTGCCAGCACCCCGAGGGCGGGGCCCACCGGGGAGCTGTTTTTT
.	TRBD1	TRBV2	TRBJ2-1	CARLKDRVGDEQFF	TGTGCCAGGCTTAAGGACAGGGTTGGGGATGAGCAGTTCTTC
.	.	TRBV7-6	TRBJ2-1	CASSGIGHSSNNEQFF	TGTGCCAGCAGCGGGATTGGACATAGCTCCAACAATGAGCAGTTCTTC
.	TRBD1	TRBV12-3/TRBV12-4	TRBJ1-6	CASSSTGGGGNSPLHF	TGTGCCAGCAGTTCAACAGGGGGCGGGGGGAATTCACCCCTCCACTTT
.	.	TRBV7-3	TRBJ2-2	CASSKDQPAGELFF	TGTGCCAGCAGTAAAGACCAACCGGCTGGGGAGCTGTTTTTT
.	TRBD2	TRBV5-1	TRBJ2-1	CASKRLAGHNEQFF	TGCGCCAGCAAACGACTAGCGGGACACAATGAGCAGTTCTTC
.	.	TRBV30	TRBJ2-5	CAWSKREETQYF	TGTGCCTGGAGTAAAAGGGAAGAGACCCAGTACTTC
few	.	TRBV4-3	TRBJ2-2	CASSQDGSTGELFF	TGCGCCAGCAGCCAAGACGGCAGCACCGGGGAGCTGTTTTTT
.	.	TRBV15	TRBJ2-5	CATSRRGVEETQYF	TGTGCCACCAGCAGAAGGGGCGTGGAAGAGACCCAGTACTTC
.	.	TRBV28	TRBJ2-7	CASSSGTFSFEQYF	TGTGCCAGCAGTTCGGGTACGTTCTCCTTCGAGCAGTACTTC